A single sample gave rise to the 26 T cell receptor beta chains below, sequenced in a study of lymphopenia after photon versus proton radiotherapy. Produced via immunoSEQ multiplex PCR; TCRdb's table is partial and in-frame only. The profile shows about 40,000 clones, around 84% of them singletons. Sequencing used peripheral blood, obtained from a patient treated with proton-based radiotherapy. These receptors were obtained from a woman between 65 and 79 years old with pancreatic cancer. Some clones in this sample may be carry-over from other donors' samples.

This chain uses TRBV7-2 with TRBJ1-1, with 9 nucleotides matching TRBD1. V was clipped by 4 bases and J by 6 bases; unmatched bases: 6. This CDR3 has 14 amino acids. CDR1 and CDR2 (germline): SGHTA, FQGNSA. The CDR3 spells CASSSRGQGSEAFF. CDR3 sequence (DNA): TGTGCCAGCAGCTCGCGGGGACAGGGTTCTGAAGCTTTCTTT.

This chain links TRBV9 with TRBJ2-7; D gene uncertain. This CDR3 contains 15 residues. The germline V and J ends were trimmed by 4 bases and 0 bases, with 14 bases remaining between them. Germline V gene data show CDR1 as SGDLS and CDR2 as YYNGEE. The CDR3 sequence is CASSPRTESSYEQYF. The CDR3, as DNA: TGTGCCAGCAGCCCCCGGACGGAGAGCTCCTACGAGCAGTACTTC.

This sequence joins TRBV2 and TRBJ2-2; no reliable D call. The CDR3 totals 16 residues. Germline loops: CDR1 SNHLY, CDR2 FYNNEI. With 6 bases removed from V and 0 bases from J, the gap between germline ends came to 14 bases. The CDR3 bases are TGTGCCAGCAGCCTTGCACTTACCACGAACACCGGGGAGCTGTTTTTT. Translation: CASSLALTTNTGELFF. The entire variable domain, with the rest obtained from reference TRBV2 and TRBJ2-2, is as follows: EPEVTQTPSHQVTQMGQEVILRCVPISNHLYFYWYRQILGQKVEFLVSFYNNEISEKSEIFDDQFSVERPDGSNFTLKIRSTKLEDSAMYFCASSLALTTNTGELFFGEGSRLTVL.

V gene TRBV18 combines with J gene TRBJ1-2, with 7 positions matching TRBD1. From germline, CDR1 is KGHSH and CDR2 LQKENI. V lost 1 base and J lost 0; bases outside the gene matches: 2. CDR3 length: 15 residues. CDR3 in DNA: TGTGCCAGCTCACCACAGGGACAGTCTAACTATGGCTACACCTTC. Amino acid sequence: CASSPQGQSNYGYTF.

A note on this clone: This sample includes further DNA sequences coding for the same CDR3. The CDR3, as DNA: TGTGCCAGCACCTCGGGAAGCTCCTACAATGAGCAGTTCTTC. This codes for CASTSGSSYNEQFF. The chain recombines TRBV28 with TRBJ2-1; weak D call: TRBD2 (5 bases). The CDR3 runs to 14 residues. From germline, CDR1 is MDHEN and CDR2 SYDVKM. V was pared by 7 bases and J by 0 bases, with 10 bases between. The variable domain in full, completed from reference TRBV28 and TRBJ2-1, reads DVKVTQSSRYLVKRTGEKVFLECVQDMDHENMFWYRQDPGLGLRLIYFSYDVKMKEKGDIPEGYSVSREKKERFSLILESASTNQTSMYLCASTSGSSYNEQFFGPGTRLTVL.

The chain carries TRBV6-1 and TRBJ2-6; D call uncertain. The CDR3 runs 17 residues. V was pared by 1 base and J by 0 bases, with 10 bases between. Germline V gene lookup returns CDR1 MNHNS and CDR2 SASEGT. The DNA for the CDR3 is TGTGCCAGCAGTGAAGGCACGGCCTACTCTGGGGCCAACGTCCTGACTTTC. Protein sequence: CASSEGTAYSGANVLTF.

The chain couples TRBV5-1 to TRBJ2-1, with 14 nucleotides matching TRBD2. The CDR3 length is 16 residues. V dropped 3 bases and J dropped 9; count of bases not matched to a gene: 8. Germline V gene data show CDR1 as SGHRS and CDR2 as YFSETQ. CDR3 nucleotides: TGCGCCAGCAGCTCCCGACTAGCGGGAGGGCAGAGTGAGCAGTTCTTC. Amino acids: CASSSRLAGGQSEQFF.

This clone came up a few times. This chain uses TRBV14 with TRBJ1-1, with D possibly TRBD1 on 5 matching bases. The germline V and J ends were trimmed by 4 bases and 1 base, with 25 bases remaining between them. The CDR3 runs to 19 residues. CDR1 SGHDN and CDR2 FVKESK come from the germline V gene. The CDR3 reads CASSPMGAGFKGRNTEAFF. CDR3 in DNA: TGTGCCAGCAGCCCTATGGGAGCAGGGTTCAAGGGGCGGAACACTGAAGCTTTCTTT.

V gene TRBV6-6 combines with J gene TRBJ1-5; weak D call: TRBD1 (6 bases). Germline CDR1 is MNHNY and CDR2 is SVGAGI (reference sequence). The CDR3 has 13 residues. V was shortened by 6 bases and J by 5 bases, with 11 bases between the two germline ends. CDR3 bases: TGTGCCAGCAGGTCGGACAGTTATCAGCCCCAGCATTTT. Translation gives CASRSDSYQPQHF.

This clone was seen just once. This CDR3 reads CASSQTSRQSNEKLFF. The CDR3, as DNA: TGCGCCAGCAGCCAAACCTCGAGGCAAAGTAATGAAAAACTGTTTTTT. J is TRBJ1-4 and V is TRBV4-1, with D hard to call. Germline loops: CDR1 MGHRA, CDR2 YSYEKL. The CDR3 spans 16 residues. With 2 bases removed from V and 4 bases from J, the gap between germline ends came to 14 bases.

The rearrangement uses TRBV29-1 and TRBJ1-1, with unresolved D. Trimming pared 6 bases from V and 2 bases from J, leaving 10 bases between. Looked up from germline, CDR1 is SQVTM and CDR2 is ANQGSEA. This CDR3 contains 12 residues. CDR3: CSVSSFNTEAFF. CDR3 coding DNA: TGCAGCGTCTCGAGTTTCAACACTGAAGCTTTCTTT.

In this sample, this clone turned up a few times. The chain employs TRBV6-6 and TRBJ2-2; 11 bases map to TRBD2. Germline assignment: CDR1 MNHNY and CDR2 SVGAGI (reference sequence). The CDR3 length is 15 residues. The V segment lost 10 bases and the J segment 1 base; nucleotides outside the gene matches: 5. The CDR3 sequence: CATRGTSGNTGELFF. CDR3 nucleotides: TGTGCCACCCGAGGGACTAGCGGGAACACCGGGGAGCTGTTTTTT.

J is TRBJ2-5 and V is TRBV30; 7 nucleotides line up with TRBD1. The CDR3 is 14 amino acids. CDR1 is GTSNPN, CDR2 SVGIG, per germline (reference sequence). V trimming: 2 bases; J trimming: 5 bases; junction bases outside the gene matches: 8. The CDR3 reads CAWSRSFRGETQYF. The CDR3 region has the DNA TGTGCCTGGAGTAGGTCGTTCAGGGGGGAGACCCAGTACTTC. Combining the CDR3 with reference TRBV30 and TRBJ2-5 gives the whole variable domain SQTIHQWPATLVQPVGSPLSLECTVEGTSNPNLYWYRQAAGRGLQLLFYSVGIGQISSEVPQNLSASRPQDRQFILSSKKLLLSDSGFYLCAWSRSFRGETQYFGPGTRLLVL.

This clone was seen once. This rearrangement joins TRBV7-9 to TRBJ2-7; D is undetermined. The germline V gene has CDR1 SEHNR and CDR2 FQNEAQ (reference sequence). Between the trimmed V and J ends, which lost 1 base and 3 bases, there was a span of 7 bases. The CDR3 is 13 amino acids. Here the CDR3 DNA reads TGTGCCAGCAGCTTAGATGTGGACTACGAGCAGTACTTC. Protein product: CASSLDVDYEQYF.

V usage is TRBV7-9 and J usage is TRBJ1-4; D unclear. From germline, CDR1 is SEHNR and CDR2 FQNEAQ (reference sequence). V dropped 2 bases and J dropped 8 bases, with 24 bases sitting between them. This CDR3 has 18 amino acids. The CDR3 coding sequence is TGTGCCAGCAGCTTATACTCCTCCCCACCATTAGCCGACGAAAAACTGTTTTTT. It translates to CASSLYSSPPLADEKLFF.

The rearrangement joins TRBV7-9 to TRBJ1-4; D is uncertain. The CDR3 sequence is 15 residues long. Trimming stripped 5 bases from V and 1 base from J, with 11 bases between. Per germline, CDR1 SEHNR and CDR2 FQNEAQ (reference sequence). CDR3 in amino acids: CASSMFERTNEKLFF. CDR3 DNA: TGTGCCAGCAGCATGTTCGAGAGAACTAATGAAAAACTGTTTTTT.

This chain connects TRBV10-2 to TRBJ1-5, with D maybe TRBD1 (6 bases). Germline V gives CDR1 WSHSY, CDR2 SAAADI. V was trimmed by 5 bases and J by 6 bases, leaving 14 bases between them. The CDR3 loop spans 14 amino acids. The CDR3 DNA reads TGCGCCAGCAGTTATAGACAGGCCGGTCAGCCCCAGCATTTT. Amino acid sequence: CASSYRQAGQPQHF.

The chain carries TRBV2 and TRBJ2-1; 7 positions match TRBD1. Germline-derived CDR1 and CDR2 are SNHLY and FYNNEI. J gave up 3 bases and V 4 bases, and 18 bases lay outside the gene matches. The CDR3 is 19 residues long. This chain's CDR3 is CASSVRRDSGTFGYNEQFF. The CDR3 nucleotides are TGTGCCAGCAGTGTCAGAAGGGACAGTGGGACGTTTGGCTACAATGAGCAGTTCTTC.

V and J are TRBV15 and TRBJ1-1; TRBD1 aligns across 7 bases. Germline CDR1 LNHNV, CDR2 YYDKDF (reference sequence). The CDR3 consists of 15 residues. V lost 1 base, J lost 1 base, and 3 bases stayed unmatched. This CDR3 reads CATSRGNRGNTEAFF. The CDR3 DNA sequence: TGTGCCACCAGCAGAGGAAACAGGGGGAACACTGAAGCTTTCTTT.

V and J are TRBV28 and TRBJ1-1; D possibly corresponds to TRBD1 (5 bases). Germline V CDR1 and CDR2: MDHEN, SYDVKM. The V end lost 7 bases, the J end lost 1 base, and 10 bases lay between the germline ends. The CDR3 length is 13 residues. The CDR3 protein is CASIRDGNTEAFF. CDR3 in DNA: TGTGCCAGCATTAGGGACGGGAACACTGAAGCTTTCTTT.

The gene calls are TRBV7-9 and TRBJ2-7; 8 positions match TRBD2. The trim removed 6 bases at V and 2 bases at J, leaving 6 bases unmatched. The CDR3 extends over 14 amino acids. CDR1 and CDR2 (germline): SEHNR, FQNEAQ (reference sequence). For the CDR3, the DNA is TGTGCCAGCAGTCCTACTAGCGGAACCTACGAGCAGTACTTC. It is translated as CASSPTSGTYEQYF.

This chain links TRBV19 with TRBJ2-2; D is possibly TRBD2 (5 bases). The CDR3 is made up of 14 amino acids. The V gene's germline CDR1 is LNHDA and CDR2 SQIVND (reference sequence). The V end was cut by 4 bases, the J end by 1 base, with 7 bases between. This chain's CDR3 is CASSTSGNTGELFF. CDR3 DNA: TGTGCCAGTAGTACCAGCGGGAACACCGGGGAGCTGTTTTTT.

This chain joins TRBV4-1 and TRBJ2-1, with TRBD2 identical over 11 bases. Germline V gene sequence: CDR1 MGHRA, CDR2 YSYEKL. Unmatched junction bases numbered 5, after V lost 1 base and J lost 6 bases. This CDR3 spans 16 amino acids. The CDR3 spells CASSQAGTSGSNEQFF. CDR3 nucleotides: TGCGCCAGCAGCCAAGCCGGGACTAGCGGTTCCAATGAGCAGTTCTTC.

The rearrangement links TRBV2 to TRBJ2-7, with TRBD1 as a possible D gene (6 bases). Trimming removed 7 bases from V and 0 bases from J, with 13 bases in between. There are 14 residues in the CDR3. Germline V gene lookup returns CDR1 SNHLY and CDR2 FYNNEI. CDR3: CASTRTEISYEQYF. CDR3 sequence (DNA): TGTGCCAGCACCCGGACAGAAATCTCCTACGAGCAGTACTTC.

Written as DNA, the CDR3 is TGTGCCAGCAGCCCCGGGATGTCAGTAGAGACCCAGTACTTC. Amino acid sequence: CASSPGMSVETQYF. This sequence joins TRBV5-4 and TRBJ2-5, with TRBD2 as a possible D gene (5 bases). CDR3 length equals 14 residues. V was clipped by 4 bases and J by 4 bases, with 14 bases between them. Germline CDR1 is SGHNT and CDR2 is YYREEE (reference sequence). Combining the CDR3 with reference TRBV5-4 and TRBJ2-5 gives the whole variable domain ETGVTQSPTHLIKTRGQQVTLRCSSQSGHNTVSWYQQALGQGPQFIFQYYREEENGRGNFPPRFSGLQFPNYSSELNVNALELDDSALYLCASSPGMSVETQYFGPGTRLLVL.

This rearrangement joins TRBV19 to TRBJ1-1; TRBD1 is a possible D gene (5 bases). Germline V gene data show CDR1 as LNHDA and CDR2 as SQIVND (reference sequence). This CDR3 spans 12 amino acids. V shed 6 bases and J shed 7 bases, with 12 bases lying between them. In DNA form, the CDR3 reads TGTGCCAGTAGACCGAATGGGGGTGAAGCTTTCTTT. Its protein is CASRPNGGEAFF.